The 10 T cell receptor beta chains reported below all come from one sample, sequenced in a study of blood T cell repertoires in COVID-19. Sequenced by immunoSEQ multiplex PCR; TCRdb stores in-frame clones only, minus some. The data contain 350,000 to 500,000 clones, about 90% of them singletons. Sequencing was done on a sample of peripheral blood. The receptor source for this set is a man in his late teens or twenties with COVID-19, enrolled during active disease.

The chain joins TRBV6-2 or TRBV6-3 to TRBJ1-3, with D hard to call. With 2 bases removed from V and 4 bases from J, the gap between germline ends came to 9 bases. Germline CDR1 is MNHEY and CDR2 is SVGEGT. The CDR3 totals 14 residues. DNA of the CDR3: TGTGCCAGCAGTTACCGTTGGAGGGGAAACACCATATATTTT. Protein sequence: CASSYRWRGNTIYF.

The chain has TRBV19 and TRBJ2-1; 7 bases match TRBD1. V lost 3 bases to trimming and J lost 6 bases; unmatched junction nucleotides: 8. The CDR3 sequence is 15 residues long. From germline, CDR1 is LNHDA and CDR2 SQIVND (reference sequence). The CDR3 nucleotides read TGTGCCAGTAGTATTGGAGACAGGGTTGCCAATGAGCAGTTCTTC. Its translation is CASSIGDRVANEQFF.

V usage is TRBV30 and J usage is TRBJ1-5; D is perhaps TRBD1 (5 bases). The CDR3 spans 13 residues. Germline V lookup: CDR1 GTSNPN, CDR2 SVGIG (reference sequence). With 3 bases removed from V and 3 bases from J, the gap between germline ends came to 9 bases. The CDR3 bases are TGTGCCTGGAGCCGACAGTACAATCAGCCCCAGCATTTT. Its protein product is CAWSRQYNQPQHF.

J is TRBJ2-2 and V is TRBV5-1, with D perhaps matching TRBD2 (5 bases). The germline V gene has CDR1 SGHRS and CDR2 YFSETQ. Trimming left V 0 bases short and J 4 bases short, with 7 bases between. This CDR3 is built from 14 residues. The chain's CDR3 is CASSLVAGTGELFF. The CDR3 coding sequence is TGCGCCAGCAGCTTGGTGGCGGGCACCGGGGAGCTGTTTTTT.

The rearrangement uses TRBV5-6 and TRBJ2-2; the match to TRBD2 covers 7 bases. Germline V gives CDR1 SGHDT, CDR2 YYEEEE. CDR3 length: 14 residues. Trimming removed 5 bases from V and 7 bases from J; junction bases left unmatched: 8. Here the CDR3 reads CASRGGTLSGELFF. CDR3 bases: TGTGCCAGCAGGGGGGGGACCCTCAGCGGGGAGCTGTTTTTT.

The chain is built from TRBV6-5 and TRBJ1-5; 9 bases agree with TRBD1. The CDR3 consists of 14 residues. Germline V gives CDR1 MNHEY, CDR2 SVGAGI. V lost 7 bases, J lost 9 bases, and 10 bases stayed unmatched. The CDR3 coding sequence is TGTGCCAGCAACCCAGACAGGGGGGCTTCGCCCCAGCATTTT. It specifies CASNPDRGASPQHF.

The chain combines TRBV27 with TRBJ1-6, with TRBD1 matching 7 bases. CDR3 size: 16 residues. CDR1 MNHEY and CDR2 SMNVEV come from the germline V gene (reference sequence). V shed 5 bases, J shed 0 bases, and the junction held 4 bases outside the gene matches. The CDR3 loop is CASSVTGSSYNSPLHF. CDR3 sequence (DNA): TGTGCCAGCAGTGTGACAGGGAGCTCCTATAATTCACCCCTCCACTTT.

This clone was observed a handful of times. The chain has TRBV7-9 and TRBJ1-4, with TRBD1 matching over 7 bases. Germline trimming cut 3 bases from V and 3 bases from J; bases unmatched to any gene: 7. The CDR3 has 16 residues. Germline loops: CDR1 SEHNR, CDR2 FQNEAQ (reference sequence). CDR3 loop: CASSFNRGSANEKLFF. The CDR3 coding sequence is TGTGCCAGCAGCTTCAACAGGGGATCGGCTAATGAAAAACTGTTTTTT.

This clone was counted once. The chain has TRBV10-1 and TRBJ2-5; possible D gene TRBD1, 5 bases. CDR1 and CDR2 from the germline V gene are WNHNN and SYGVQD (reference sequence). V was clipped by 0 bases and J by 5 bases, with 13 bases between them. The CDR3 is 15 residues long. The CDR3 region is CASSESLQARETQYF. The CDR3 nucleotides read TGCGCCAGCAGTGAGTCGTTACAGGCGAGGGAGACCCAGTACTTC.

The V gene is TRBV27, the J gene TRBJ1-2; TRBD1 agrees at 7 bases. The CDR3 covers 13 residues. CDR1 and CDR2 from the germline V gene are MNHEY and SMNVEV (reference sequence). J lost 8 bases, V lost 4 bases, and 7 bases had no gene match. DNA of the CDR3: TGTGCCAGCAGTTCGTTAAAGGGGGCGGGCTACACCTTC. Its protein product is CASSSLKGAGYTF.